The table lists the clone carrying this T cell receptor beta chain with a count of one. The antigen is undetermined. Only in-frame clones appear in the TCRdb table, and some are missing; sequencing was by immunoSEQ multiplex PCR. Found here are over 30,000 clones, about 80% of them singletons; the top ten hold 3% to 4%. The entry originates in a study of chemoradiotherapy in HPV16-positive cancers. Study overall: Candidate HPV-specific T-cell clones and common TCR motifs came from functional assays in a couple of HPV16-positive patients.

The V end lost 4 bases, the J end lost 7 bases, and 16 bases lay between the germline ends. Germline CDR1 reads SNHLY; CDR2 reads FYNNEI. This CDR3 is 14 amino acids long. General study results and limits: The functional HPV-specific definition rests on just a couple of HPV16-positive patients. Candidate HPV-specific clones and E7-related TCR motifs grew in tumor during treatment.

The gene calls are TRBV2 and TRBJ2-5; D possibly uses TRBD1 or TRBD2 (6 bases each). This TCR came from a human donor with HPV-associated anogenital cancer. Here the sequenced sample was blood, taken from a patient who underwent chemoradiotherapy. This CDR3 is CASSVRGLDGTQYF. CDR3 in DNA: TGTGCCAGCAGTGTCCGGGGGCTAGACGGGACCCAGTACTTC.